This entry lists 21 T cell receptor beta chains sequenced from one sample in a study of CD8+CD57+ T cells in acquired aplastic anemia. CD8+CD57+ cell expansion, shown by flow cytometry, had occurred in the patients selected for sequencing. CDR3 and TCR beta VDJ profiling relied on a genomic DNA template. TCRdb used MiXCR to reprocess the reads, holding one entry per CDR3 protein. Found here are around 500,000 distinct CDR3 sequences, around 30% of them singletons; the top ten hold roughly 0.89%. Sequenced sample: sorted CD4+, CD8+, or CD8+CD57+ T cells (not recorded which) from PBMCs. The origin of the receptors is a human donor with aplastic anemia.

CDR3 DNA sequence: TGTGCCAGCAGGTTGGGGAGTAATGAAAAACTGTTTTTT. Protein: CASRLGSNEKLFF. This sequence joins TRBV2 and TRBJ1-4; D unresolved. V lost 6 bases to trimming and J lost 4 bases, with 9 bases between them. This CDR3 is 13 amino acids long. Germline CDR1 SNHLY, CDR2 FYNNEI.

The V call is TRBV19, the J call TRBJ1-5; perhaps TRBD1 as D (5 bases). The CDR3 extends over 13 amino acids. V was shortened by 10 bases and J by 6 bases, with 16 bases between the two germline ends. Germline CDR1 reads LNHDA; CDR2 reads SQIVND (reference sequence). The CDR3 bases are TGTGCCACCACCGGGGCAGGGTTTCAGCCCCAGCATTTT. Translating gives CATTGAGFQPQHF.

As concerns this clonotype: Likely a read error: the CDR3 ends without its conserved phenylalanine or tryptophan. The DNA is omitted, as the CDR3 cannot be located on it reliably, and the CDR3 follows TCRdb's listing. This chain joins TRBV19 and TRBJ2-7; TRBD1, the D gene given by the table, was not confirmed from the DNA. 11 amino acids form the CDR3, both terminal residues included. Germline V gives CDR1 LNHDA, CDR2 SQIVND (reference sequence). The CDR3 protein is CASSKGADTHL.

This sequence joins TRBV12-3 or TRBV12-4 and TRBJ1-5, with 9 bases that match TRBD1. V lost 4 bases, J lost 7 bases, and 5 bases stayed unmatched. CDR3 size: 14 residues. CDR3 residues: CASSYTGGEQPQHF. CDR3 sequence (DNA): TGTGCCAGCAGTTACACAGGGGGCGAACAGCCCCAGCATTTT.

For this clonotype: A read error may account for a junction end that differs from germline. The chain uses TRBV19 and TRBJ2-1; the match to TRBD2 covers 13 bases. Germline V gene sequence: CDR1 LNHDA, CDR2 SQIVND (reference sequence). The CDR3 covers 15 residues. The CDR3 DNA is TGTGCCAGTAGTAAACTAGCGGGAGGGTACAATGGGCAGTTCTTC. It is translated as CASSKLAGGYNGQFF.

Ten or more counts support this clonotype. CDR3 loop: CATSTSLGADTQYF. For the CDR3, the DNA is TGTGCCACCAGTACTAGCCTAGGAGCAGATACGCAGTATTTT. V is TRBV24-1 and J is TRBJ2-3, with TRBD2 as a possible D gene (6 bases). The CDR3 consists of 14 residues. Germline loops: CDR1 KGHDR, CDR2 SFDVKD. The V gene lost 6 bases and the J gene lost 4 bases, with 13 bases spanning the gap.

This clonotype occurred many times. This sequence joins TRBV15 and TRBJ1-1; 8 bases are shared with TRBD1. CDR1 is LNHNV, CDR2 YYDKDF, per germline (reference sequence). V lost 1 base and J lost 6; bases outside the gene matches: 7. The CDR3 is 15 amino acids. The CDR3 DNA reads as TGTGCCACCAGCAGAGTGGGCCAGGGGGCCTCTGAAGCTTTCTTT. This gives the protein CATSRVGQGASEAFF.

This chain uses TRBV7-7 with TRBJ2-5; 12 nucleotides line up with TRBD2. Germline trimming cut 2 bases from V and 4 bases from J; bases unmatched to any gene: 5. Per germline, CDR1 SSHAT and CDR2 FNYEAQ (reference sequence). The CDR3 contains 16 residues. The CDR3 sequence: CASSLSSSGGAETQYF. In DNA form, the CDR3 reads TGTGCCAGCAGCTTATCCTCTAGCGGGGGGGCAGAGACCCAGTACTTC.

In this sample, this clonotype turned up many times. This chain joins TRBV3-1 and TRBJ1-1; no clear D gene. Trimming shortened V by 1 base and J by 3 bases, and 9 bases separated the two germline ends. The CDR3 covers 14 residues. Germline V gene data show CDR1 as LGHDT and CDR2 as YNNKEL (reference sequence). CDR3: CASSQAVTDTEAFF. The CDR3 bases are TGTGCCAGCAGCCAAGCGGTCACTGACACTGAAGCTTTCTTT.

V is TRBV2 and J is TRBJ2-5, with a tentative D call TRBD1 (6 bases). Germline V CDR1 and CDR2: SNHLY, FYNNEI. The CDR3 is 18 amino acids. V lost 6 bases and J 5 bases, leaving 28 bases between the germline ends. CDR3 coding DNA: TGTGCCAGCAGCCATGGGAATTCGGCACAGGGATTTTTGGAGACCCAGTACTTC. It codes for CASSHGNSAQGFLETQYF.

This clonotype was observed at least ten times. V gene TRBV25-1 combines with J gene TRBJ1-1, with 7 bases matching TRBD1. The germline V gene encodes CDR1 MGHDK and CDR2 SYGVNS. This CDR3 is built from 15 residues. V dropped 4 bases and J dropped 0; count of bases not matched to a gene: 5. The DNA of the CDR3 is TGTGCCAGCAGTGGACCGACAGGGATGAACACTGAAGCTTTCTTT. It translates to CASSGPTGMNTEAFF. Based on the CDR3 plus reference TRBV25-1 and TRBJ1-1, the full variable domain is EADIYQTPRYLVIGTGKKITLECSQTMGHDKMYWYQQDPGMELHLIHYSYGVNSTEKGDLSSESTVSRIRTEHFPLTLESARPSHTSQYLCASSGPTGMNTEAFFGQGTRLTVV.

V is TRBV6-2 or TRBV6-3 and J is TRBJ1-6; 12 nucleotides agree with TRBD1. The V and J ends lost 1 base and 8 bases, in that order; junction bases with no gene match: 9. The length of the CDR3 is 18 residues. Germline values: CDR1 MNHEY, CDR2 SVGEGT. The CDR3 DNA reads TGTGCCAGCAGTTACTTGGGGACAGGGGGCTTTGTTGATTCACCCCTCCACTTT. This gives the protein CASSYLGTGGFVDSPLHF.

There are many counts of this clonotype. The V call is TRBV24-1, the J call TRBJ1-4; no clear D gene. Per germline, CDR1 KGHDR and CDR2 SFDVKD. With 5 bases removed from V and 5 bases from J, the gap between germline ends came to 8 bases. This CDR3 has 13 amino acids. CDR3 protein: CATSGGPNEKLFF. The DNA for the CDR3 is TGTGCCACCAGTGGGGGTCCGAATGAAAAACTGTTTTTT.

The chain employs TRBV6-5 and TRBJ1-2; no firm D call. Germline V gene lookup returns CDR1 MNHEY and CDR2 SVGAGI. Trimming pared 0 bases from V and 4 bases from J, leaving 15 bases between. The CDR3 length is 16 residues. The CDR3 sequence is CASSYSTRSGIYGYTF. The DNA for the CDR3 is TGTGCCAGCAGTTACTCGACTCGTTCCGGAATCTATGGCTACACCTTC.

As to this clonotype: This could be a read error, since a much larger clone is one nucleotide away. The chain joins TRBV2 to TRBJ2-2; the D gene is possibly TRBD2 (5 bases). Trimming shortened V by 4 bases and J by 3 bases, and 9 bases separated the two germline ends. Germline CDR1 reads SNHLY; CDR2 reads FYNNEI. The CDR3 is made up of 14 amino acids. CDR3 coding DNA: TGTGCCAGCAGTGGGCCTAGCCACACCGGGGAGCTGTTTTTT. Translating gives CASSGPSHTGELFF.

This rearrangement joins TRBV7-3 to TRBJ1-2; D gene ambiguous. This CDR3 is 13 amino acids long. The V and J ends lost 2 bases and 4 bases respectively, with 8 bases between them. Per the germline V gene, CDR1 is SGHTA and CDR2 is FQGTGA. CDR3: CASSLGVTYGYTF. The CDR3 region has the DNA TGTGCCAGCAGCTTAGGGGTGACCTATGGCTACACCTTC.

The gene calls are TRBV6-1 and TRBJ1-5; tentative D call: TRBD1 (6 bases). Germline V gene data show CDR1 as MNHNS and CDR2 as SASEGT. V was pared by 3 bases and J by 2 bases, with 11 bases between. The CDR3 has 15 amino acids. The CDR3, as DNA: TGTGCCAGCAGTGACAGGGGTTTGCGCAATCAGCCCCAGCATTTT. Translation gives CASSDRGLRNQPQHF.

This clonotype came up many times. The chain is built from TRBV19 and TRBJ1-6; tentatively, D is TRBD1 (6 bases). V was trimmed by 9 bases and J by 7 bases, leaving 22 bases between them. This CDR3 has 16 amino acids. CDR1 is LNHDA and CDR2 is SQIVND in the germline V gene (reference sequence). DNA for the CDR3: TGTGCCAGCGGCCTGATACAGGGCATGGGCAATTCACCCCTCCACTTT. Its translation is CASGLIQGMGNSPLHF. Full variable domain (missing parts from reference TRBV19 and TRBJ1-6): DGGITQSPKYLFRKEGQNVTLSCEQNLNHDAMYWYRQDPGQGLRLIYYSQIVNDFQKGDIAEGYSVSREKKESFPLTVTSAQKNPTAFYLCASGLIQGMGNSPLHFGNGTRLTVT.

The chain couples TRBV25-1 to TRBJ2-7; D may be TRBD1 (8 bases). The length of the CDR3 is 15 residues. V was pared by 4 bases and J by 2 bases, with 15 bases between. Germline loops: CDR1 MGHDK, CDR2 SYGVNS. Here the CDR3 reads CASSGEGDRTYEQYF. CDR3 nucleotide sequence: TGTGCCAGCAGTGGGGAGGGGGACAGGACCTACGAGCAGTACTTC.

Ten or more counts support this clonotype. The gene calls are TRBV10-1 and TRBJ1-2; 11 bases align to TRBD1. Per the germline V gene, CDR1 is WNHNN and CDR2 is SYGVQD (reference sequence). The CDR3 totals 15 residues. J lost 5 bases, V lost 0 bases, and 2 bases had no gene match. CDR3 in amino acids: CASSESGTGGYGYTF. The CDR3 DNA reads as TGCGCCAGCAGTGAGTCAGGGACAGGGGGATATGGCTACACCTTC.

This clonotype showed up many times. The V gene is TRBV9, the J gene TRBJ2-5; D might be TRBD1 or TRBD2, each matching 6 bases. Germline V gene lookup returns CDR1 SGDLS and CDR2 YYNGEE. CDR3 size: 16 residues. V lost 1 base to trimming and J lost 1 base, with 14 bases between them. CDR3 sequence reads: CASSVRGGQFQETQYF. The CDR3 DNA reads TGTGCCAGCAGCGTACGTGGGGGGCAGTTCCAAGAGACCCAGTACTTC.